Following are 25 T cell receptor beta chains from one sample sequenced in a study of blood T cell repertoires in COVID-19. The repertoire was sequenced with immunoSEQ multiplex PCR; TCRdb's copy has only in-frame clones and lacks some. The data show roughly 200,000 clones, with roughly 85% seen just once and roughly 7.7% held by the top ten. The sequencing input was peripheral blood. The source of these receptors is a woman aged 60-75 years with acute or convalescent COVID-19.

The V call is TRBV6-5, the J call TRBJ2-7, with D possibly matching TRBD2 (5 bases). Deletions cut 0 bases from V and 2 bases from J, with 14 bases between. The CDR3 totals 16 residues. The V gene's germline CDR1 is MNHEY and CDR2 SVGAGI. CDR3 sequence: CASSYSAGGPTYEQYF. The DNA for the CDR3 is TGTGCCAGCAGTTACTCCGCTGGCGGGCCTACCTACGAGCAGTACTTC.

J is TRBJ1-4 and V is TRBV28, with 10 bases identical to TRBD1. V gave up 6 bases and J gave up 0 bases; unmatched junction bases: 16. The CDR3 runs to 20 residues. CDR1 is MDHEN, CDR2 SYDVKM, per germline. This CDR3 is CASRVAGTGVIIATNEKLFF. For the CDR3, the DNA is TGTGCCAGCAGGGTAGCCGGGACAGGGGTTATAATTGCAACTAATGAAAAACTGTTTTTT.

The chain joins TRBV6-5 to TRBJ2-3; D gene ambiguous. The CDR3 is 12 residues long. Germline CDR1 and CDR2: MNHEY and SVGAGI. Deletions cut 4 bases from V and 2 bases from J, with 4 bases between. CDR3 DNA: TGTGCCAGCAGTTCGGTCACAGATACGCAGTATTTT. Translating it yields CASSSVTDTQYF.

This clone was seen only a few times. The chain couples TRBV28 to TRBJ2-7; TRBD2 agrees at 10 bases. The CDR3 runs to 13 residues. The V segment lost 8 bases and the J segment 2 bases; nucleotides outside the gene matches: 3. The germline V gene encodes CDR1 MDHEN and CDR2 SYDVKM. CDR3 loop: CASGAGGPYEQYF. Written as DNA, the CDR3 is TGTGCCAGCGGAGCGGGAGGGCCCTACGAGCAGTACTTC.

The chain has TRBV7-8 and TRBJ2-7; 7 nucleotides line up with TRBD1. CDR1 SGHVS and CDR2 FQNEAQ come from the germline V gene. Trimming took 3 bases from V and 3 from J; bases not matched to a gene: 5. The CDR3 extends over 14 amino acids. The CDR3 region has the DNA TGTGCCAGCAGCTTGGGCGGACAGGTCTACGAGCAGTACGTC. Translated, it gives CASSLGGQVYEQYV.

V and J are TRBV21-1 and TRBJ1-6; the listed D gene, TRBD1, was not tested against the DNA. TRBV21-1 corresponds to a pseudogene. The CDR3 is made up of 19 amino acids. CDR3 in DNA: TGTGCCAGCAGCAAATCGAGGGGACAGGGGGTTATCTATAATTCACCCCTCCACTTT. Encoded protein: CASSKSRGQGVIYNSPLHF.

The CDR3 here is CAKRQGSHTGELFF. CDR3 sequence (DNA): TGTGCCAAACGACAGGGGTCCCACACCGGGGAGCTGTTTTTT. The chain uses TRBV21-1 and TRBJ2-2; whether TRBD1, the table's D call, matches the DNA was not checked. TRBV21-1 is a documented pseudogene. The CDR3 sequence is 14 residues long.

V gene TRBV24-1 combines with J gene TRBJ2-1, with 7 bases identical to TRBD2. Trimming at V came to 7 bases and at J to 4 bases, leaving 9 bases not matched to a gene. CDR1 KGHDR and CDR2 SFDVKD come from the germline V gene. The CDR3 consists of 15 residues. CDR3 amino acids: CATRLGSSGYNEQFF. The CDR3 DNA follows: TGTGCCACCAGATTAGGCTCTAGCGGATACAATGAGCAGTTCTTC.

The chain links TRBV28 to TRBJ1-5; D uncertain. This CDR3 contains 15 residues. Trimming cost V 4 bases and J 2 bases, with 12 bases left between them. CDR1 and CDR2 (germline): MDHEN, SYDVKM. CDR3: CASSSGGGGNQPQHF. Here the CDR3 DNA reads TGTGCCAGCAGTTCGGGAGGTGGGGGCAATCAGCCCCAGCATTTT.

The chain is built from TRBV5-4 and TRBJ2-1, with 11 bases fitting TRBD2. The CDR3 sequence is 15 residues long. V lost 4 bases and J lost 6; bases outside the gene matches: 6. Germline V gene sequence: CDR1 SGHNT, CDR2 YYREEE (reference sequence). The CDR3 loop reads CASSRSGLAANEQFF. CDR3 DNA: TGTGCCAGCAGCAGATCGGGACTAGCGGCCAATGAGCAGTTCTTC. The whole variable domain, remainder taken from reference TRBV5-4 and TRBJ2-1, is ETGVTQSPTHLIKTRGQQVTLRCSSQSGHNTVSWYQQALGQGPQFIFQYYREEENGRGNFPPRFSGLQFPNYSSELNVNALELDDSALYLCASSRSGLAANEQFFGPGTRLTVL.

The chain couples TRBV28 to TRBJ1-2, with D perhaps TRBD1 (6 bases). CDR1 is MDHEN and CDR2 is SYDVKM in the germline V gene. CDR3 length: 14 residues. Trimming took 2 bases from V and 5 from J, leaving 12 bases between them. This CDR3 is CASSLQSQGYGYTF. The CDR3 DNA reads TGTGCCAGCAGTTTACAGTCGCAGGGGTATGGCTACACCTTC.

The V and J genes are TRBV2 and TRBJ2-4, with 7 nucleotides matching TRBD1. V lost 2 bases to trimming and J lost 0 bases; unmatched junction nucleotides: 4. This CDR3 comprises 16 residues. The V gene's germline CDR1 is SNHLY and CDR2 FYNNEI. In nucleotides, the CDR3 is TGTGCCAGCAGTGAACAGACAGGGCTAGCCAAAAACATTCAGTACTTC. Protein: CASSEQTGLAKNIQYF.

The chain couples TRBV11-3 to TRBJ2-3; no reliable D call. The length of the CDR3 is 12 residues. Germline V gives CDR1 SGHNT, CDR2 YENEEA. With 5 bases removed from V and 1 base from J, the gap between germline ends came to 4 bases. For the CDR3, the DNA is TGTGCCAGCAGCGCGCGCACAGATACGCAGTATTTT. This codes for CASSARTDTQYF.

DNA for the CDR3: TGCAGCGTTCGGGTTAACACTGAAGCTTTCTTT. Its translation is CSVRVNTEAFF. The chain uses TRBV29-1 and TRBJ1-1; D is unclear. Germline loops: CDR1 SQVTM, CDR2 ANQGSEA. The CDR3 has 11 residues. V lost 5 bases and J lost 2, with 6 bases in between.

The rearrangement joins TRBV28 to TRBJ2-7, with D unresolved. V was cut by 6 bases and J by 2 bases, with 8 bases left in between. The germline V gene encodes CDR1 MDHEN and CDR2 SYDVKM. This CDR3 is built from 12 residues. As DNA, the CDR3 is TGTGCCAGCAGCCCTATTGCCTACGAGCAGTACTTC. Its protein product is CASSPIAYEQYF.

The chain couples TRBV7-9 to TRBJ2-5, with 8 bases that match TRBD2. Germline values: CDR1 SEHNR, CDR2 FQNEAQ (reference sequence). The ends lost 2 bases at V and 4 bases at J; junction bases unmatched: 9. This CDR3 region has 16 residues. Here the CDR3 reads CASSLLPSGSGETQYF. CDR3 nucleotide sequence: TGTGCCAGCAGCTTACTTCCCAGCGGGAGCGGAGAGACCCAGTACTTC.

CDR3 sequence (DNA): TGTGCCAGCAGCGTAGGCGGGGGGCAAGAGACCCAGTACTTC. Residues: CASSVGGGQETQYF. This chain uses TRBV9 with TRBJ2-5; TRBD2 agrees at 8 bases. Germline CDR1 and CDR2: SGDLS and YYNGEE. V lost 0 bases to trimming and J lost 2 bases; unmatched junction nucleotides: 0. This CDR3 has 14 amino acids.

The genes are TRBV30 and TRBJ1-1; TRBD1 is a possible D gene (6 bases). The CDR3 extends over 14 amino acids. Trimming pared 2 bases from V and 5 bases from J, leaving 15 bases between. Germline lookup yields CDR1 GTSNPN and CDR2 SVGIG (reference sequence). The CDR3 here is CAWSTQGQGTEAFF. CDR3 DNA: TGTGCCTGGAGTACCCAGGGGCAGGGAACTGAAGCTTTCTTT. Full variable domain (rest looked up from reference TRBV30 and TRBJ1-1): SQTIHQWPATLVQPVGSPLSLECTVEGTSNPNLYWYRQAAGRGLQLLFYSVGIGQISSEVPQNLSASRPQDRQFILSSKKLLLSDSGFYLCAWSTQGQGTEAFFGQGTRLTVV.

The chain recombines TRBV19 with TRBJ2-3, with 14 bases aligning to TRBD2. CDR3 length: 15 residues. V shed 9 bases and J 5 bases; nucleotides not matched to a gene: 7. CDR1 and CDR2 from the germline V gene are LNHDA and SQIVND (reference sequence). The CDR3 coding sequence is TGTGCCAGCAGAGGACTAGCGGGAGGAAGAGATACGCAGTATTTT. Amino acid sequence: CASRGLAGGRDTQYF.

The rearrangement uses TRBV19 and TRBJ1-2, with 7 bases matching TRBD1. V dropped 3 bases and J dropped 8; count of bases not matched to a gene: 18. Germline CDR1 reads LNHDA; CDR2 reads SQIVND (reference sequence). CDR3 size: 17 residues. The CDR3 is CASSIRYRDSSGMGYTF. The DNA for the CDR3 is TGTGCCAGTAGTATCCGATACCGGGACAGCTCCGGCATGGGCTACACCTTC.

This clone was seen only a few times. This chain joins TRBV29-1 and TRBJ2-5, with D tentatively TRBD1 (6 bases). The CDR3 is 15 amino acids. CDR1 is SQVTM, CDR2 ANQGSEA, per germline. V was clipped by 4 bases and J by 5 bases, with 20 bases between them. CDR3 residues: CSVVRWQGMGETQYF. The CDR3 DNA reads TGCAGCGTTGTTCGGTGGCAGGGGATGGGGGAGACCCAGTACTTC.

On this clone itself: Other DNA sequences in this sample translate to the same CDR3. The V and J genes are TRBV18 and TRBJ1-1; a weak D match, TRBD1 (6 bases). This CDR3 is built from 14 residues. Germline CDR1 KGHSH, CDR2 LQKENI. With 6 bases removed from V and 0 bases from J, the gap between germline ends came to 11 bases. The DNA of the CDR3 is TGTGCCAGCTCTCCGGGACAAATGAACACTGAAGCTTTCTTT. This sequence encodes CASSPGQMNTEAFF.

The rearrangement links TRBV7-3 to TRBJ2-1, with 9 bases matching TRBD2. Germline CDR1 and CDR2: SGHTA and FQGTGA. Losses at the gene ends were 4 bases for V and 6 bases for J; bases not matched to a gene: 4. CDR3 length equals 14 residues. CDR3 residues: CASSSPGLANEQFF. The CDR3 DNA is TGTGCCAGCAGCTCGCCGGGACTAGCCAATGAGCAGTTCTTC.

This clone was seen more than once but under ten times. The CDR3 DNA follows: TGTGCCAGCTCACCGGAAGGGGACATTCAGTACTTC. This sequence encodes CASSPEGDIQYF. J is TRBJ2-4 and V is TRBV18, with a possible D match to TRBD1 (5 bases). V was shortened by 3 bases and J by 8 bases, with 8 bases between the two germline ends. The CDR3 totals 12 residues. Per the germline V gene, CDR1 is KGHSH and CDR2 is LQKENI.

This chain joins TRBV5-1 and TRBJ2-1; 9 bases agree with TRBD2. Trimming took 0 bases from V and 4 from J; bases not matched to a gene: 8. The CDR3 is made up of 17 amino acids. The germline V gene encodes CDR1 SGHRS and CDR2 YFSETQ. In nucleotides, the CDR3 is TGCGCCAGCAGCTTGGATGTAGGTGCGGGAGGGTACAATGAGCAGTTCTTC. Translating gives CASSLDVGAGGYNEQFF. Complete variable domain (other parts from reference TRBV5-1 and TRBJ2-1): KAGVTQTPRYLIKTRGQQVTLSCSPISGHRSVSWYQQTPGQGLQFLFEYFSETQRNKGNFPGRFSGRQFSNSRSEMNVSTLELGDSALYLCASSLDVGAGGYNEQFFGPGTRLTVL.